The sequence of this T cell receptor beta chain was determined in a study of cytomegalovirus exposure and HLA in healthy donors. Study-wide results and limits: Reportedly, HLA-A and HLA-B alleles of most subjects were accurately predicted from TCR beta. TCR beta V- and J-gene trimming was later associated with a missense DCLRE1C variant.

This clone has just one count. Its antigen is still unknown. The PCR contained 60 Vbeta and 13 Jbeta primers. In the original analysis: Later reanalysis found roughly 80 million unique TCR beta chains, approximately 11 million of them shared. This table comes from immunoSEQ multiplex PCR, and its TCRdb copy is limited to in-frame clones, with some not included. V and J calls and clone size come straight from that table; D and trimming were deduced from the DNA. The sample lists around 130,000 clones, 65% to 90% occurring once. CDR3 length: 18 amino acids. V lost 5 bases to trimming and J lost 0 bases, with 20 bases between them. CDR1 and CDR2 from the germline V gene are LGHNT and FRNRAP.

This clonotype originated in a woman aged 18-29 years in good health and CMV-seropositive. The chain recombines TRBV12-5 with TRBJ2-1; D is possibly TRBD2 (6 bases). Sample: PBMCs. CDR3 in amino acids: CASGPRGSGLSSYNEQFF. The CDR3 nucleotides are TGTGCTAGTGGTCCCCGGGGTAGCGGACTAAGCTCCTACAATGAGCAGTTCTTC.